One and the same sample provided the 15 T cell receptor beta chains below, sequenced in a study of T-cell reconstitution after alpha-beta-depleted transplantation in children. Preparation of the TCRbeta library involved a method that used unique molecular identifiers. TCRdb re-called the PCR reads with MiXCR, one entry per CDR3 protein. The data hold 350,000 to 400,000 distinct CDR3 sequences, with roughly 22% observed a single time. Sequences were derived from PBMCs from the stem cell graft donor, sampled from the stem cell graft. These receptors came from a human donor who donated a stem cell graft to a child with acute myeloid leukemia.

The table lists this clonotype with a count of one. As DNA, the CDR3 is TGTGCCAGCAGTTTGCAGGTGGGGGCCGAGGCAGATACGCAGTATTTT. This translates into CASSLQVGAEADTQYF. V and J are TRBV12-3 or TRBV12-4 and TRBJ2-3; possible D gene TRBD1, 6 bases. This CDR3 region has 16 residues. Trimming pared 3 bases from V and 4 bases from J, leaving 17 bases between.

This clonotype was seen repeatedly, ten times or more. The chain is built from TRBV12-3 or TRBV12-4 and TRBJ2-1, with D perhaps TRBD2 (7 bases). The CDR3 runs to 16 residues. Trimming left V 3 bases short and J 2 bases short, with 14 bases between. In DNA form, the CDR3 reads TGTGCCAGCAGTTTCATCAGGGGAGGGCCCTACAATGAGCAGTTCTTC. This encodes CASSFIRGGPYNEQFF.

The count of this clonotype is one. This rearrangement joins TRBV12-3 or TRBV12-4 to TRBJ1-2, with 7 bases lining up with TRBD1. With V trimmed by 6 bases and J by 2 bases, 9 bases remained unmatched. CDR3 length: 15 amino acids. Here the CDR3 DNA reads TGTGCCAGCAGCAAAACAGGGGTGCCCAACTATGGCTACACCTTC. Its translation is CASSKTGVPNYGYTF.

This chain links TRBV24-1 with TRBJ1-2; 10 bases are shared with TRBD1. Germline trimming cut 5 bases from V and 7 bases from J; bases unmatched to any gene: 6. The length of the CDR3 is 14 residues. CDR1 is KGHDR, CDR2 SFDVKD, per germline. The CDR3 DNA follows: TGTGCCACCAGTGGCGCGACAGGGGGCGGTGGCTACACCTTC. This gives the protein CATSGATGGGGYTF.

V gene TRBV20-1 combines with J gene TRBJ1-1, with 9 bases fitting TRBD1. The V gene's germline CDR1 is DFQATT and CDR2 SNEGSKA (reference sequence). The CDR3 consists of 16 residues. With 3 bases clipped from V and 1 base from J, the junction kept 9 bases outside the gene matches. CDR3 nucleotide sequence: TGCAGTGCTAGCCCACCCGGGACAGGGACGAACACTGAAGCTTTCTTT. It codes for CSASPPGTGTNTEAFF.

This clonotype was seen a few times. The V call is TRBV15, the J call TRBJ2-3, with TRBD2 matching 8 bases. After removal of 6 bases from V and 5 bases from J, the junction contained 22 bases not matched to a gene. The CDR3 has 19 amino acids. Per germline, CDR1 LNHNV and CDR2 YYDKDF (reference sequence). CDR3 in DNA: TGTGCCACCAGACTACCAACTAGCGGAACCCTTGTCGGCAAAGATACGCAGTATTTT. Its protein is CATRLPTSGTLVGKDTQYF.

This clonotype was detected many times. The genes are TRBV6-5 and TRBJ2-3; no clear D gene. CDR3 length equals 15 residues. Germline assignment: CDR1 MNHEY and CDR2 SVGAGI. The V and J ends lost 0 bases and 1 base respectively, with 8 bases between them. CDR3 protein: CASSYSGTGTDTQYF. CDR3 nucleotide sequence: TGTGCCAGCAGTTACTCGGGCACAGGCACAGATACGCAGTATTTT.

This clonotype occurred many times. The CDR3 spells CASRRQGAYYGYTF. For the CDR3, the DNA is TGTGCCAGCAGGAGACAGGGGGCCTACTATGGCTACACCTTC. The chain has TRBV2 and TRBJ1-2; 10 nucleotides line up with TRBD1. CDR1 and CDR2 (germline): SNHLY, FYNNEI. Trimming cost V 6 bases and J 3 bases; bases outside gene matches: 4. This CDR3 has 14 amino acids.

The rearrangement links TRBV6-5 to TRBJ2-2, with D tentatively TRBD2 (6 bases). The length of the CDR3 is 16 residues. The germline V and J ends were trimmed by 6 bases and 5 bases, with 19 bases remaining between them. Per the germline V gene, CDR1 is MNHEY and CDR2 is SVGAGI. The CDR3: CASRLAAGLRTGELFF. Here the CDR3 DNA reads TGTGCCAGCAGATTGGCCGCGGGACTCCGAACCGGGGAGCTGTTTTTT.

The genes are TRBV18 and TRBJ2-3; 10 nucleotides align to TRBD2. The CDR3 loop spans 16 amino acids. The junction had 7 bases not matched to a gene; V was cut back by 3 bases and J by 4 bases. Germline CDR1 reads KGHSH; CDR2 reads LQKENI. CDR3 bases: TGTGCCAGCTCACCGACTAGCGGGTATGGCGCAGATACGCAGTATTTT. It yields the protein CASSPTSGYGADTQYF.

This clonotype was found a few times. J is TRBJ2-1 and V is TRBV18; TRBD1 matches 7 bases. Germline V gives CDR1 KGHSH, CDR2 LQKENI. The junction had 12 bases not matched to a gene; V was cut back by 2 bases and J by 5 bases. The CDR3 is 17 residues long. The DNA for the CDR3 is TGTGCCAGCTCACCAAGACAGGGCGAGATTGGGAACAATGAGCAGTTCTTC. Encoded protein: CASSPRQGEIGNNEQFF.

The chain carries TRBV4-3 and TRBJ2-1; D may be TRBD1 (5 bases). The germline CDR1 and CDR2 sequences are LGHNA and YSLEER. CDR3 length: 14 residues. Between the trimmed V and J ends, which lost 1 base and 7 bases, there was a span of 11 bases. The DNA of the CDR3 is TGCGCCAGCAGCCAAGCTTCGACAGTAAATGAGCAGTTCTTC. It translates to CASSQASTVNEQFF.

This clonotype came up a few times. V and J are TRBV12-3 or TRBV12-4 and TRBJ2-5, with D perhaps assigned TRBD1 or TRBD2 (5 bases each). This CDR3 comprises 14 residues. Deletions cut 1 base from V and 3 bases from J, with 9 bases between. The CDR3 DNA reads as TGTGCCAGCAGTTTAGTGGGGACCAAAGAGACCCAGTACTTC. Translating it yields CASSLVGTKETQYF.

The chain joins TRBV7-9 to TRBJ2-2, with 9 bases that match TRBD2. Germline CDR1 and CDR2: SEHNR and FQNEAQ (reference sequence). The CDR3 spans 14 residues. CDR3 sequence reads: CGSQSGRTTGELFF. For the CDR3, the DNA is TGTGGATCCCAGAGCGGGAGGACAACCGGGGAGCTGTTTTTT.

This clonotype was seen ten or more times. The CDR3 DNA is TGTGCCATCAACACAGGGGGAAGCTACAATGAGCAGTTCTTC. This sequence encodes CAINTGGSYNEQFF. This rearrangement joins TRBV10-3 to TRBJ2-1, with 8 bases that match TRBD1. V shed 7 bases and J 3 bases; nucleotides not matched to a gene: 5. Per germline, CDR1 ENHRY and CDR2 SYGVKD. The CDR3 length is 14 residues.